This entry concerns a single TCR beta chain. The trim removed 4 bases at V and 4 bases at J, leaving 10 bases unmatched. This CDR3 contains 15 residues. CDR1 SGHNT and CDR2 YYREEE come from the germline V gene (reference sequence). The data stem from a study of blood T cell repertoires in COVID-19. In the original analysis: Reference gene primer amplification gave nucleated cell count estimates. Profiled with immunoSEQ multiplex PCR; TCRdb holds only in-frame clones, not every one. D and trimming were read from the DNA, whereas the V and J calls and clone size are those reported in that table. This table has over 200,000 clones, 83% appearing once.

The chain employs TRBV5-4 and TRBJ2-7; 8 bases are shared with TRBD2. Sequenced material: peripheral blood. This TCR was recovered from a woman aged 25 to 39 with COVID-19, enrolled during active disease. The CDR3 sequence: CASSKRTGGQYEQYF. The CDR3, as DNA: TGTGCCAGCAGCAAGCGTACGGGGGGGCAATACGAGCAGTACTTC.